The entry that follows covers one TCR beta chain sequence. The antigen it recognizes is unknown. There are no base qualities to consult, and no much larger clone falls within one base. The library was produced with the immunoSEQ multiplex PCR assay. The table comes from immuneACCESS by way of TCRdb, which keeps in-frame sequences with V and J called. Part of the clones is missing from these tables; in studies checked, under half for an unresolved V gene and the rest for unknown reasons. Present in this sample are almost 550,000 clones, about 84% of which were seen just once. About 0.014% of the sample is held by the ten biggest clonotypes. Trimming accounts for 8 bases at V and 3 bases at J, while the number of junction bases matched to no gene is 17. Spanning cysteine to phenylalanine, the CDR3 consists of 17 amino acids. The DNA shown is the 51-base CDR3, in frame from base 1. The germline V gene yields SGHTA for CDR1 and FQGNSA for CDR2.

This record comes from a study of shared T cell receptors in the human thymus (dated by TCRdb to about 2021). Background on the whole study: The study examined how self-reactive, shared T-cell receptor alpha chains are generated in the human thymus.

This same sample was also taken into another study, of human thymus T cells. As described in the second report: In Finland, the donors were immunologically healthy infants who were having open corrective cardiac surgery for congenital heart defects. The thymus tissue came from surgical resects taken out during corrective cardiac surgery. Both the thymic and the peripheral blood repertoires appeared to show biased V and J gene segment usage. The related research reported highly overlapping thymic TCR repertoires among unrelated individuals. The study described the TCR alpha and beta repertoires in under 10 infant thymus samples and a few matching peripheral blood samples. The cohort included over five male and a couple of female infants, with donor ages spanning 7 to 244 days. After being mechanically released from the tissue, thymocytes were kept at -70 degrees C in pellets of roughly 9.5-31 million cells. A QIAsymphony instrument was used to extract genomic DNA from frozen cell pellets. The immunoSEQ multiplex PCR assay was used to amplify the TCRB and TCRAD loci from a standardized quantity of quality-controlled genomic DNA. Amplicons spanned the V(D)J region at a length sufficient to cover the CDR3 and identify V and J genes. The commercial immunoSEQ service was used to sequence amplicons on an Illumina platform. Corrections for primer bias and sequencing errors followed previously described methods, while TCRAD and TCRB definitions were based on the IMGT database. The repertoires were analysed using immunoSEQ Analyzer 3.0 and VDJTools for basic statistics, V/J segment usage, diversity estimates, rarefaction and pairwise overlap. Diversity was estimated with Chao1, ChaoE, Efron-Thisted, Shannon and inverse Simpson indices, and also on datasets down-sampled to the smallest sample. Repertoire overlap used strict matching of CDR3 nucleotide sequence, V gene and J gene, with Jaccard-based multidimensional scaling clustering. On average, roughly 810,000 unique TCRB clonotypes were obtained from thymus samples, compared with about 84,000 from blood samples.

The clonotype comes from a boy less than two years old with a congenital heart defect. Donor details come from another sample of the same person, matched by shared clones. The chain is encoded by TRBV7-2 joined to TRBJ1-1, and 8 junction bases match TRBD1. Sequences were obtained from thymocytes. The CDR3 protein: CASGTSGTGELDTEAFF. The nucleotide sequence is given as TGTGCCAGCGGAACCTCCGGGACAGGTGAGTTGGACACTGAAGCTTTCTTT.